These 4 T cell receptor beta chains share one sample of origin, sequenced in a study of cytomegalovirus exposure and HLA in healthy donors. With 60 Vbeta and 13 Jbeta primers, the PCR was carried out. TCRdb's table, derived via immunoSEQ multiplex PCR, lists solely in-frame clones and lacks some. The sample consists of roughly 120,000 clones, 70% to 80% of them appearing once. The sequenced material came from PBMCs. All receptors derive from a man in his forties in good health and CMV-seronegative.

The chain has TRBV9 and TRBJ1-1; D might be TRBD1 (5 bases). Looked up from germline, CDR1 is SGDLS and CDR2 is YYNGEE. CDR3 length: 16 amino acids. The ends were cut back, 3 bases at V and 5 bases at J, with 20 bases in the middle. This chain's CDR3 is CASSAIVGGMATEAFF. In DNA, the CDR3 is TGTGCCAGCAGCGCCATCGTGGGGGGGATGGCGACTGAAGCTTTCTTT.

Concerning this clone: Germline and junction disagree at one end, which may indicate a read error. The chain couples TRBV7-9 to TRBJ2-1; D is undetermined. This CDR3 is 16 amino acids long. The germline V gene encodes CDR1 SEHNR and CDR2 FQNEAQ (reference sequence). In nucleotides, the CDR3 is TGTTCCAGCAGCTCCCCGCGAGCACAGCTCTACAATGAGCAGTTCTTC. Residues: CSSSSPRAQLYNEQFF.

This clone was picked up a small number of times. J is TRBJ2-7 and V is TRBV14, with D possibly being TRBD2 (6 bases). Germline CDR1 reads SGHDN; CDR2 reads FVKESK. The CDR3 totals 14 residues. The V gene lost 4 bases and the J gene lost 5 bases, with 15 bases spanning the gap. The CDR3 spells CASSLQGSGDEQYF. The CDR3 nucleotides are TGTGCCAGCAGCCTCCAGGGTTCGGGGGACGAGCAGTACTTC.

The CDR3 DNA follows: TGTGCCAGCAGCGTAGACGGCCAAGAGACCCAGTACTTC. Its translation is CASSVDGQETQYF. The chain carries TRBV9 and TRBJ2-5; D gene unclear. The germline V gene encodes CDR1 SGDLS and CDR2 YYNGEE. V lost 0 bases and J lost 1, with 4 bases in between. The CDR3 loop spans 13 amino acids.